This paragraph reports one T cell receptor (beta chain). Antigen unknown. The sample belongs to a study of cytomegalovirus exposure and HLA in healthy donors. Study overall: There were 350 to 400 genotyped donors. Of these, roughly 84% fell in the genetic ancestry cluster associated with self-reported Caucasian donors. Study-level findings and limits: Sequencing likely generated an artifact that appeared as a cluster of highly shared sequence variants.

Germline loops: CDR1 LNHDA, CDR2 SQIVND (reference sequence). The CDR3 runs 12 residues. V was clipped by 5 bases and J by 13 bases, with 17 bases between them. The PCR ran on 60 Vbeta and 13 Jbeta primers. Profiling relied on immunoSEQ multiplex PCR, and the TCRdb table lists in-frame clones only, not all of them. The data contain 100,000 to 140,000 clones, 65% to 80% of them singletons. The specimen sequenced was PBMCs. V usage is TRBV19 and J usage is TRBJ1-2; D perhaps matches TRBD1 (5 bases). The origin of this receptor is a male donor in good health and CMV-seronegative. The CDR3, as DNA: TGTGCCAGTAGTTTGGGGCAGGGAGGATTCACCTTC. Translation gives CASSLGQGGFTF.